This T cell receptor (beta chain) was recorded in a study of cytomegalovirus exposure and HLA in healthy donors. Turning to the study itself: There were some 410 genotyped donors. Of these, 75% to 90% fell in the genetic ancestry cluster associated with self-reported Caucasian donors. Overall study findings and caveats: In a later analysis, a missense DCLRE1C variant was linked to TCR beta V- and J-gene trimming. The study carried out a later analysis of TCR beta sequences. It associated 15,000 to 20,000 of them with specific HLA alleles at a false discovery rate of 0.05.

As concerns this clone: As yet, its antigen is unknown.

The PCR was carried out with 60 Vbeta primers and 13 Jbeta primers. Here immunoSEQ multiplex PCR was the method, and the copy in TCRdb shows in-frame clones only, minus some. The sample comprises 150,000 to 200,000 clones, 75% to 85% of which are singletons, and approximately 2.2% rests with the top ten. In germline, CDR1 is MNHEY, CDR2 SMNVEV (reference sequence). V was clipped by 2 bases and J by 3 bases; unmatched bases: 1. The CDR3 spans 15 residues. Nominally healthy donors were sampled, though unrecorded immune exposures were likely. This clonotype originated in a woman aged 45-60 years in good health and CMV-seronegative. This sequence joins TRBV27 and TRBJ2-3, with 11 bases that match TRBD2. The source material was PBMCs. CDR3 region: CASSLRLAGTDTQYF. The CDR3 coding sequence is TGTGCCAGCAGTTTAAGACTAGCGGGGACAGATACGCAGTATTTT.